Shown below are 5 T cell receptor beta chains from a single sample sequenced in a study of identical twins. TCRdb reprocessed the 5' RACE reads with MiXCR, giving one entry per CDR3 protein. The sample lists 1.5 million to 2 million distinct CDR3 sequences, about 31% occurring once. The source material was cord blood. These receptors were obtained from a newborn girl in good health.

CDR3 in DNA: TGTGCCAGCAGCTCATCCCGGTTTGTACCACGAGTTGAAGCTTTCTTT. Encoded protein: CASSSSRFVPRVEAFF. The chain is built from TRBV5-5 and TRBJ1-1; no clear D gene. Germline V gives CDR1 SGHKS, CDR2 YYEKEE (reference sequence). CDR3 length: 16 amino acids. Trimming pared 3 bases from V and 7 bases from J, leaving 22 bases between.

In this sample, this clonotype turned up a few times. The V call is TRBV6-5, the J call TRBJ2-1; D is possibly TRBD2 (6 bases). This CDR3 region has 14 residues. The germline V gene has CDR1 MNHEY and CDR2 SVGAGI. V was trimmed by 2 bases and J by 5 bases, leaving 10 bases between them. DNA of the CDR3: TGTGCCAGCAGTTACCGCGGGGCTAACAATGAGCAGTTCTTC. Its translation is CASSYRGANNEQFF.

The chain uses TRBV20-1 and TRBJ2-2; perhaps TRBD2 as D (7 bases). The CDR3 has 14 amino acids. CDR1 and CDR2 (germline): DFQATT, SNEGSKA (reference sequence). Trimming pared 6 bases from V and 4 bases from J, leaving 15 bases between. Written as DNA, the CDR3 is TGCAGTGCAATCGGGGGGCCGATCACCGGGGAGCTGTTTTTT. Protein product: CSAIGGPITGELFF.

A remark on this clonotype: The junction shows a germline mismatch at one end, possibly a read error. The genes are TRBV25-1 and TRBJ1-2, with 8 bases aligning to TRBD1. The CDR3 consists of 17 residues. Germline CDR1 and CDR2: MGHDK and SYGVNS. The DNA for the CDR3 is TGTGCCAGCAGTGGGTCCAACCGACAGGGGACGGGCTATGGCTGCACCTTC. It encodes CASSGSNRQGTGYGCTF.

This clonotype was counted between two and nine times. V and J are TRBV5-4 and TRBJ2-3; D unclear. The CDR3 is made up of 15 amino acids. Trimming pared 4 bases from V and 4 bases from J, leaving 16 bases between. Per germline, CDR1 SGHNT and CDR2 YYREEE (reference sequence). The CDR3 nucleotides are TGTGCCAGCAGCCCCCAACCGCCGCAGGCAGATACGCAGTATTTT. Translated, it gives CASSPQPPQADTQYF.